Each of the 27 T cell receptor beta chains below was sequenced from the same sample in a study of identifying expanded T cells in peripheral blood. Produced via immunoSEQ multiplex PCR; TCRdb's table is partial and in-frame only. Among 85,000 to 90,000 clones, approximately 84% were seen once, and the ten largest hold roughly 5.5%. Source material: blood. These receptors all stem from a person aged 18 to 75 in good health.

This chain uses TRBV6-6 with TRBJ2-2; 7 bases line up with TRBD1. The germline gives CDR1 MNHNY, CDR2 SVGAGI (reference sequence). The CDR3 contains 15 residues. Trimming cost V 5 bases and J 6 bases; bases outside gene matches: 9. CDR3 residues: CASSIGGSPSGELFF. In nucleotides, the CDR3 is TGTGCCAGCAGTATAGGGGGCTCCCCCTCCGGGGAGCTGTTTTTT.

J is TRBJ2-1 and V is TRBV5-6; D might be TRBD2 (6 bases). In germline, CDR1 is SGHDT, CDR2 YYEEEE. The ends were cut back, 0 bases at V and 3 bases at J, with 13 bases in the middle. The CDR3 sequence is 16 residues long. Written as DNA, the CDR3 is TGTGCCAGCAGCTTGGCTGCGGGACTGAACTACAATGAGCAGTTCTTC. This translates into CASSLAAGLNYNEQFF.

The rearrangement links TRBV6-6 to TRBJ1-3; D is undetermined. CDR3 size: 16 residues. The germline gives CDR1 MNHNY, CDR2 SVGAGI (reference sequence). V lost 6 bases, J lost 0 bases, and 15 bases lay in between. CDR3 in amino acids: CASSPPEGYSGNTIYF. In nucleotides, the CDR3 is TGTGCCAGCAGCCCCCCCGAGGGATACTCTGGAAACACCATATATTTT.

The V gene is TRBV6-6, the J gene TRBJ2-3; D not certain. Deletions cut 7 bases from V and 2 bases from J, with 13 bases between. CDR3 size: 14 residues. CDR1 is MNHNY and CDR2 is SVGAGI in the germline V gene (reference sequence). Here the CDR3 DNA reads TGTGCCAGCACCCTTTGGGATTACACAGATACGCAGTATTTT. It is translated as CASTLWDYTDTQYF.

The chain couples TRBV11-3 to TRBJ1-2; no clear D. Germline-derived CDR1 and CDR2 are SGHNT and YENEEA. The V end lost 4 bases, the J end lost 10 bases, and 13 bases lay between the germline ends. The CDR3 has 12 amino acids. Here the CDR3 reads CASSSDRLYYTF. In DNA form, the CDR3 reads TGTGCCAGCAGCTCGGATCGGCTATACTACACCTTC.

As concerns this clone: Other DNA variants within this sample encode the same CDR3. The genes are TRBV10-1 and TRBJ1-6; D remains unclear. The CDR3 is made up of 13 amino acids. CDR1 and CDR2 from the germline V gene are WNHNN and SYGVQD (reference sequence). Trimming took off 3 bases at V and 7 bases at J, with 7 bases between the two ends. This CDR3 reads CASSESGNSPLHF. The CDR3 DNA reads as TGCGCCAGCAGTGAATCTGGGAATTCACCCCTCCACTTT.

This clone has only one observation. This chain joins TRBV5-6 and TRBJ1-1; D might be TRBD1 (5 bases). The CDR3 extends over 19 amino acids. V shed 1 base and J shed 4 bases, with 26 bases lying between them. From germline, CDR1 is SGHDT and CDR2 YYEEEE. The CDR3 is CASSLYSGRASRRGTEAFF. DNA for the CDR3: TGTGCCAGCAGCTTGTATTCGGGCAGGGCGAGTCGGAGAGGCACTGAAGCTTTCTTT.

The chain is built from TRBV6-1 and TRBJ1-2; maybe TRBD1 (6 bases). V dropped 1 base and J dropped 4 bases, with 13 bases sitting between them. Looked up from germline, CDR1 is MNHNS and CDR2 is SASEGT. There are 15 residues in the CDR3. The CDR3 bases are TGTGCCAGCAGTGAAGAGGACAGCGGGGGCTATGGCTACACCTTC. It codes for CASSEEDSGGYGYTF.

The gene calls are TRBV6-6 and TRBJ1-3, with TRBD1 matching 8 bases. CDR3 length: 16 amino acids. V dropped 4 bases and J dropped 4; count of bases not matched to a gene: 9. Germline loops: CDR1 MNHNY, CDR2 SVGAGI (reference sequence). The CDR3, as DNA: TGTGCCAGCAGTTCTGGGACAGGCGGTTCAGGAAACACCATATATTTT. It yields the protein CASSSGTGGSGNTIYF.

This clone came up once. V usage is TRBV28 and J usage is TRBJ1-2, with TRBD1 matching over 10 bases. Trimming took 7 bases from V and 3 from J; bases not matched to a gene: 5. CDR1 MDHEN and CDR2 SYDVKM come from the germline V gene. The CDR3 contains 14 residues. Here the CDR3 DNA reads TGTGCCAGCACCCCGGGACAGGGGTACTATGGCTACACCTTC. Its protein product is CASTPGQGYYGYTF.

The chain combines TRBV9 with TRBJ2-7; 11 bases are a match to TRBD1. Germline V CDR1 and CDR2: SGDLS, YYNGEE. The ends lost 4 bases at V and 4 bases at J; junction bases unmatched: 4. The CDR3 totals 14 residues. CDR3 protein: CASSRGTGGYEQYF. CDR3 bases: TGTGCCAGCAGCCGGGGGACAGGGGGGTACGAGCAGTACTTC.

The chain has TRBV29-1 and TRBJ2-1; D is undetermined. Trimming cost V 6 bases and J 0 bases, with 15 bases left between them. The germline V gene has CDR1 SQVTM and CDR2 ANQGSEA. CDR3 length: 15 residues. The CDR3 nucleotides read TGCAGCGTCAGGACCCCAGCGATCTCCTACAATGAGCAGTTCTTC. Encoded protein: CSVRTPAISYNEQFF.

The CDR3 protein is CASSLGVQMGYEQYF. The DNA for the CDR3 is TGTGCCAGCAGCTTGGGGGTCCAAATGGGGTACGAGCAGTACTTC. The chain combines TRBV5-4 with TRBJ2-7; D is ambiguous. V lost 0 bases and J lost 4, with 14 bases in between. CDR3 length equals 15 residues. Per germline, CDR1 SGHNT and CDR2 YYREEE (reference sequence).

The chain employs TRBV7-9 and TRBJ1-2; 8 nucleotides agree with TRBD1. The trim removed 3 bases at V and 4 bases at J, leaving 1 base unmatched. CDR3 length equals 13 residues. Germline CDR1 reads SEHNR; CDR2 reads FQNEAQ (reference sequence). Written as DNA, the CDR3 is TGTGCCAGCAGCTTCACAGGGGGCTATGGCTACACCTTC. Translated, it gives CASSFTGGYGYTF.

This clone is a singleton in its sample. This chain joins TRBV7-6 and TRBJ2-1, with a possible D match to TRBD1 (6 bases). The CDR3 length is 14 residues. Trimming removed 5 bases from V and 5 bases from J, with 13 bases in between. Germline CDR1 SGHVS, CDR2 FNYEAQ. The CDR3 sequence: CASSPKDRDNEQFF. CDR3 coding DNA: TGTGCCAGCAGCCCTAAGGACAGAGACAATGAGCAGTTCTTC.

V and J are TRBV7-8 and TRBJ2-7; 7 nucleotides align to TRBD1. Per the germline V gene, CDR1 is SGHVS and CDR2 is FQNEAQ. Trimming at V came to 3 bases and at J to 3 bases, leaving 5 bases not matched to a gene. CDR3 length equals 14 residues. The CDR3 protein is CASSLGQSVYEQYF. The CDR3 coding sequence is TGTGCCAGCAGCTTGGGACAGAGTGTCTACGAGCAGTACTTC. The full variable domain, its missing parts supplied by reference TRBV7-8 and TRBJ2-7, is GAGVSQSPRYKVAKRGQDVALRCDPISGHVSLFWYQQALGQGPEFLTYFQNEAQLDKSGLPSDRFFAERPEGSVSTLKIQRTQQEDSAVYLCASSLGQSVYEQYFGPGTRLTVT.

The chain has TRBV30 and TRBJ2-7; D call uncertain. The CDR3 extends over 11 amino acids. Trimming removed 4 bases at V and 3 bases at J, with 7 bases between. Germline loops: CDR1 GTSNPN, CDR2 SVGIG (reference sequence). This CDR3 reads CAWKGRYEQYF. The CDR3 DNA reads TGTGCCTGGAAAGGACGCTACGAGCAGTACTTC. The full variable domain, completed using reference TRBV30 and TRBJ2-7, is SQTIHQWPATLVQPVGSPLSLECTVEGTSNPNLYWYRQAAGRGLQLLFYSVGIGQISSEVPQNLSASRPQDRQFILSSKKLLLSDSGFYLCAWKGRYEQYFGPGTRLTVT.

Here the CDR3 DNA reads TGTGCCAGCAGCTTAGAAAGGGACAGGGCCTATGGCTACACCTTC. It specifies CASSLERDRAYGYTF. This chain joins TRBV7-3 and TRBJ1-2, with 9 bases that match TRBD1. V dropped 2 bases and J dropped 4; count of bases not matched to a gene: 5. In germline, CDR1 is SGHTA, CDR2 FQGTGA. The CDR3 runs to 15 residues. The whole variable domain, filled in from reference TRBV7-3 and TRBJ1-2, reads GAGVSQTPSNKVTEKGKYVELRCDPISGHTALYWYRQSLGQGPEFLIYFQGTGAADDSGLPNDRFFAVRPEGSVSTLKIQRTERGDSAVYLCASSLERDRAYGYTFGSGTRLTVV.

This clone was counted at least ten times. The rearrangement links TRBV5-6 to TRBJ1-1; possible D gene TRBD1, 6 bases. V gave up 3 bases and J gave up 1 base, with 7 bases separating them. CDR3 length: 13 residues. Germline assignment: CDR1 SGHDT and CDR2 YYEEEE. The DNA of the CDR3 is TGTGCCAGCAGCTGGGACACGAACACTGAAGCTTTCTTT. Protein sequence: CASSWDTNTEAFF.

The V call is TRBV6-1, the J call TRBJ1-2, with unresolved D. V dropped 8 bases and J dropped 6 bases, with 16 bases sitting between them. Germline CDR1 is MNHNS and CDR2 is SASEGT. The CDR3 length is 13 residues. In DNA, the CDR3 is TGTGCCAGCTTTATCACCGAAGGGCATGGCTACACCTTC. Its translation: CASFITEGHGYTF.

The chain carries TRBV6-5 and TRBJ1-1; D not resolved. Germline CDR1 reads MNHEY; CDR2 reads SVGAGI. CDR3 length: 13 residues. V was trimmed by 2 bases and J by 1 base, leaving 5 bases between them. The CDR3 is CASSYRQNTEAFF. CDR3 bases: TGTGCCAGCAGTTACAGGCAGAACACTGAAGCTTTCTTT.

This chain links TRBV18 with TRBJ1-1, with D tentatively TRBD1 (6 bases). Germline V lookup: CDR1 KGHSH, CDR2 LQKENI. The germline V and J ends were trimmed by 2 bases and 6 bases, with 13 bases remaining between them. CDR3 size: 14 residues. This CDR3 is CASSPLGRGAEAFF. The CDR3 DNA follows: TGTGCCAGCTCACCATTGGGCAGGGGAGCTGAAGCTTTCTTT.

The chain joins TRBV18 to TRBJ2-7; maybe TRBD2 (5 bases). The CDR3 runs to 15 residues. Germline values: CDR1 KGHSH, CDR2 LQKENI. The ends were cut back, 3 bases at V and 1 base at J, with 13 bases in the middle. CDR3 sequence (DNA): TGTGCCAGCTCACCCGGGATCCATAATTCCTACGAGCAGTACTTC. This gives the protein CASSPGIHNSYEQYF.

V and J are TRBV19 and TRBJ1-3; D gene uncertain. With 6 bases removed from V and 4 bases from J, the gap between germline ends came to 28 bases. The CDR3 spans 19 residues. CDR1 is LNHDA, CDR2 SQIVND, per germline (reference sequence). Here the CDR3 DNA reads TGTGCCAGTAGCTCCTCTAGGACGGACTCCCAAGAGTCGGGAAACACCATATATTTT. It is translated as CASSSSRTDSQESGNTIYF.

This chain connects TRBV7-9 to TRBJ2-5, with 9 positions matching TRBD1. The V gene's germline CDR1 is SEHNR and CDR2 FQNEAQ (reference sequence). CDR3 size: 15 residues. The V segment lost 0 bases and the J segment 5 bases; nucleotides outside the gene matches: 4. The CDR3 reads CASSLATGGRETQYF. The CDR3 DNA follows: TGTGCCAGCAGCTTAGCGACAGGGGGTAGGGAGACCCAGTACTTC. The full variable domain, in which reference TRBV7-9 and TRBJ2-5 provide the parts outside the CDR3, is DTGVSQNPRHKITKRGQNVTFRCDPISEHNRLYWYRQTLGQGPEFLTYFQNEAQLEKSRLLSDRFSAERPKGSFSTLEIQRTEQGDSAMYLCASSLATGGRETQYFGPGTRLLVL.

This rearrangement joins TRBV5-6 to TRBJ1-2, with D hard to call. This CDR3 is 15 amino acids long. The ends were cut back, 5 bases at V and 4 bases at J, with 18 bases in the middle. From germline, CDR1 is SGHDT and CDR2 YYEEEE. The CDR3 reads CASSSTWEIRYGYTF. The CDR3 nucleotides read TGTGCCAGCAGTTCCACGTGGGAGATTCGCTATGGCTACACCTTC. The variable domain in full, with the rest retrieved from reference TRBV5-6 and TRBJ1-2, is DAGVTQSPTHLIKTRGQQVTLRCSPKSGHDTVSWYQQALGQGPQFIFQYYEEEERQRGNFPDRFSGHQFPNYSSELNVNALLLGDSALYLCASSSTWEIRYGYTFGSGTRLTVV.

The V and J genes are TRBV11-1 and TRBJ1-2, with 8 bases that match TRBD1. CDR3 length equals 14 residues. Germline-derived CDR1 and CDR2 are SGHAT and FQDESV (reference sequence). V shed 0 bases, J shed 4 bases, and the junction held 1 base outside the gene matches. The CDR3 loop is CASSLAGTGYGYTF. The CDR3 DNA reads as TGTGCCAGCAGCTTAGCCGGGACAGGCTATGGCTACACCTTC.